The next 27 T cell receptor beta chains were all read from a single sample in a study of OX40 agonist ivuxolimab in advanced cancers. The library relied on the immunoSEQ multiplex PCR assay. In TCRdb, the immuneACCESS table is reduced to in-frame sequences with V and J assigned. These tables do not hold every clone; where another copy was compared, an unresolved V gene accounts for under half, and the others remain unexplained. This sample comprises some 62,000 clones, 91% of them detected only once. The ten biggest clones cover approximately 5% of the sample. The sample consisted of CD4+ or CD8+ T cells sorted from blood, taken in a trial of the OX40 agonist ivuxolimab. These receptors all come from an adult with an advanced solid tumor such as melanoma, head and neck, liver or kidney cancer.

This sequence joins TRBV6-1 and TRBJ2-5, with D uncertain. Trimming shortened V by 4 bases and J by 5 bases, and 8 bases separated the two germline ends. Germline V gives CDR1 MNHNS, CDR2 SASEGT. The CDR3 runs 12 residues. CDR3 coding DNA: TGTGCCAGCAGTGGAACGGTGGAGACCCAGTACTTC. Protein product: CASSGTVETQYF.

The J gene is TRBJ2-1, the V gene TRBV15; tentative D call: TRBD1 (5 bases). V was pared by 0 bases and J by 8 bases, with 8 bases between. Per germline, CDR1 LNHNV and CDR2 YYDKDF (reference sequence). The CDR3 sequence is 13 residues long. The CDR3 here is CATSREQGYEQFF. The CDR3 DNA reads as TGTGCCACCAGCAGAGAGCAGGGTTATGAGCAGTTCTTC.

The rearrangement joins TRBV11-2 to TRBJ1-1; TRBD1 aligns across 7 bases. The V gene's germline CDR1 is SGHAT and CDR2 FQNNGV. The V segment lost 10 bases and the J segment 3 bases; nucleotides outside the gene matches: 14. The CDR3 has 15 amino acids. The CDR3 reads CATWDRAGGHTEAFF. The CDR3 nucleotides read TGTGCCACTTGGGACCGGGCAGGGGGGCACACTGAAGCTTTCTTT.

The chain uses TRBV5-1 and TRBJ2-3, with TRBD1 identical over 7 bases. Germline CDR1 and CDR2: SGHRS and YFSETQ. The V segment lost 0 bases and the J segment 0 bases; nucleotides outside the gene matches: 4. The CDR3 loop spans 16 amino acids. CDR3 residues: CASSLAGTASTDTQYF. The CDR3 DNA reads as TGCGCCAGCAGCTTGGCAGGGACAGCTAGCACAGATACGCAGTATTTT.

In regard to this clone: This same CDR3 is encoded by further DNA sequences in the sample. The chain recombines TRBV6-5 with TRBJ2-7; D call uncertain. This CDR3 region has 11 residues. Germline V lookup: CDR1 MNHEY, CDR2 SVGAGI. Trimming shortened V by 5 bases and J by 3 bases, and 5 bases separated the two germline ends. The CDR3 sequence is CASSLGYEQYF. CDR3 bases: TGTGCCAGCAGTCTGGGCTACGAGCAGTACTTC.

The genes are TRBV9 and TRBJ1-1, with unresolved D. This CDR3 region has 13 residues. In germline, CDR1 is SGDLS, CDR2 YYNGEE. Trimming shortened V by 0 bases and J by 6 bases, and 9 bases separated the two germline ends. Here the CDR3 reads CASSVVLEAEAFF. DNA of the CDR3: TGTGCCAGCAGCGTAGTTCTGGAAGCTGAAGCTTTCTTT. Variable domain in full (rest from reference TRBV9 and TRBJ1-1): DSGVTQTPKHLITATGQRVTLRCSPRSGDLSVYWYQQSLDQGLQFLIQYYNGEERAKGNILERFSAQQFPDLHSELNLSSLELGDSALYFCASSVVLEAEAFFGQGTRLTVV.

The chain is built from TRBV18 and TRBJ2-3, with 9 nucleotides matching TRBD1. CDR1 and CDR2 from the germline V gene are KGHSH and LQKENI. The ends lost 2 bases at V and 0 bases at J; junction bases unmatched: 9. CDR3 length: 18 amino acids. The CDR3 bases are TGTGCCAGCTCACCAATCGGGACAGGGTTCTCTAGCACAGATACGCAGTATTTT. Its translation is CASSPIGTGFSSTDTQYF.

The V call is TRBV18, the J call TRBJ2-7; 12 positions match TRBD2. The CDR3 consists of 14 residues. J was trimmed by 5 bases and V by 2 bases; bases with no gene match: 1. CDR1 and CDR2 from the germline V gene are KGHSH and LQKENI. The CDR3, as DNA: TGTGCCAGCTCACCAAGGACTAGCGGGGACGAGCAGTACTTC. This gives the protein CASSPRTSGDEQYF.

The chain uses TRBV28 and TRBJ1-5, with D perhaps TRBD1 (6 bases). This CDR3 has 16 residues. In germline, CDR1 is MDHEN, CDR2 SYDVKM. Trimming shortened V by 4 bases and J by 9 bases, and 22 bases separated the two germline ends. The CDR3 reads CASSSSKGGLARPQHF. The CDR3 nucleotides are TGTGCCAGCAGTTCCTCCAAGGGGGGTCTGGCCCGGCCCCAGCATTTT.

V is TRBV19 and J is TRBJ1-2; 8 bases map to TRBD1. The CDR3 consists of 17 residues. Germline V gene sequence: CDR1 LNHDA, CDR2 SQIVND (reference sequence). The J segment lost 1 base and the V segment lost 5 bases, leaving 12 bases of the junction unmatched. CDR3 coding DNA: TGTGCCAGTAGTCGTTCTTTCGGACAGGGCGATAACTATGGCTACACCTTC. Encoded protein: CASSRSFGQGDNYGYTF.

The genes are TRBV6-1 and TRBJ2-6; 8 nucleotides line up with TRBD1. The CDR3 runs to 18 residues. Germline CDR1 MNHNS, CDR2 SASEGT. J lost 5 bases, V lost 0 bases, and 9 bases had no gene match. CDR3 coding DNA: TGTGCCAGCAGTGAAGCTGGGTGGACAGGGTCCAGGGCCAACGTCCTGACTTTC. This translates into CASSEAGWTGSRANVLTF.

The V gene is TRBV28, the J gene TRBJ1-4; a possible D gene is TRBD1 (6 bases). Trimming left V 5 bases short and J 7 bases short, with 14 bases between. In germline, CDR1 is MDHEN, CDR2 SYDVKM. This CDR3 has 14 residues. CDR3 in DNA: TGTGCCAGCAGTCCCGGACAGAATATTGAAAAACTGTTTTTT. Amino acids: CASSPGQNIEKLFF.

The chain couples TRBV9 to TRBJ2-2; D is perhaps TRBD1 (5 bases). Germline CDR1 SGDLS, CDR2 YYNGEE. The CDR3 has 14 residues. V was clipped by 5 bases and J by 0 bases, with 8 bases between them. As DNA, the CDR3 is TGTGCCAGCAGGAGGACACCGAACACCGGGGAGCTGTTTTTT. Its protein product is CASRRTPNTGELFF.

The J gene is TRBJ1-3, the V gene TRBV28, with D tentatively TRBD1 (6 bases). The CDR3 runs 14 residues. Germline V gene lookup returns CDR1 MDHEN and CDR2 SYDVKM. V gave up 7 bases and J gave up 6 bases, with 16 bases separating them. The CDR3: CASTLGGPENTIYF. The CDR3 coding sequence is TGTGCCAGCACCCTGGGGGGGCCGGAAAACACCATATATTTT. The variable domain in full, with the rest retrieved from reference TRBV28 and TRBJ1-3, is DVKVTQSSRYLVKRTGEKVFLECVQDMDHENMFWYRQDPGLGLRLIYFSYDVKMKEKGDIPEGYSVSREKKERFSLILESASTNQTSMYLCASTLGGPENTIYFGEGSWLTVV.

The rearrangement joins TRBV6-1 to TRBJ2-5; maybe TRBD2 (5 bases). Germline assignment: CDR1 MNHNS and CDR2 SASEGT. This CDR3 is built from 13 residues. V gave up 8 bases and J gave up 5 bases, with 15 bases separating them. CDR3 protein: CASSQERGETQYF. The CDR3 nucleotides are TGTGCCAGCTCGCAGGAGCGCGGGGAGACCCAGTACTTC.

V is TRBV30 and J is TRBJ1-2; D is ambiguous. Trimming took off 3 bases at V and 7 bases at J, with 18 bases between the two ends. Germline loops: CDR1 GTSNPN, CDR2 SVGIG (reference sequence). The CDR3 runs 14 residues. CDR3 nucleotides: TGTGCCTGGAGCAGTGCTATGGGAAGGAGTGGCTACACCTTC. Translated: CAWSSAMGRSGYTF.

This chain connects TRBV18 to TRBJ1-5; D is unclear. The CDR3 has 13 amino acids. Germline loops: CDR1 KGHSH, CDR2 LQKENI. Deletions cut 2 bases from V and 3 bases from J, with 5 bases between. The CDR3 nucleotides are TGTGCCAGCTCACCAGGGGACAATCAGCCCCAGCATTTT. Its protein is CASSPGDNQPQHF.

In regard to this clone: Mismatch with germline at one junction end may stem from a read error. This rearrangement joins TRBV19 to TRBJ2-2; 11 bases fit TRBD2. The CDR3 covers 15 residues. Germline V gene sequence: CDR1 LNHDA, CDR2 SQIVND (reference sequence). The CDR3 DNA reads TGTGCCAGTTGTATACTAGCGGGAGCCACCGGGGAGCTGTTTTTT. Encoded protein: CASCILAGATGELFF.

This clone was observed a single time. The CDR3 sequence is CASSETPQETQYF. In DNA form, the CDR3 reads TGTGCCAGCAGCGAAACCCCCCAAGAGACCCAGTACTTC. This chain joins TRBV6-1 and TRBJ2-5, with D unclear. The germline V and J ends were trimmed by 6 bases and 1 base, with 9 bases remaining between them. CDR3 size: 13 residues. Per germline, CDR1 MNHNS and CDR2 SASEGT.

The chain couples TRBV6-5 to TRBJ1-3, with D perhaps matching TRBD1 (6 bases). Germline CDR1 MNHEY, CDR2 SVGAGI. Trimming stripped 5 bases from V and 2 bases from J, with 13 bases between. This CDR3 spans 15 amino acids. The CDR3 coding sequence is TGTGCCAGCAGTACAGGGAGGGTTGCTGGAAACACCATATATTTT. It encodes CASSTGRVAGNTIYF.

This chain joins TRBV14 and TRBJ1-3; D ambiguous. The CDR3 is 12 amino acids. Germline-derived CDR1 and CDR2 are SGHDN and FVKESK. The germline V and J ends were trimmed by 1 base and 10 bases, with 8 bases remaining between them. The DNA for the CDR3 is TGTGCCAGCAGCCAAGCGCCTCAAACCATATATTTT. This translates into CASSQAPQTIYF.

V is TRBV19 and J is TRBJ2-1; a possible D gene is TRBD2 (5 bases). This CDR3 contains 14 residues. Trimming took 5 bases from V and 4 from J, leaving 12 bases between them. CDR1 is LNHDA and CDR2 is SQIVND in the germline V gene (reference sequence). CDR3 amino acids: CASSFLGVYNEQFF. CDR3 coding DNA: TGTGCCAGTAGTTTCCTCGGGGTTTACAATGAGCAGTTCTTC.

This clone was seen a handful of times. J is TRBJ2-1 and V is TRBV2; TRBD2 agrees at 9 bases. Germline-derived CDR1 and CDR2 are SNHLY and FYNNEI. V was clipped by 0 bases and J by 10 bases; unmatched bases: 7. CDR3 length: 15 residues. The CDR3 sequence: CASSEAKGLAGEQFF. In DNA, the CDR3 is TGTGCCAGCAGTGAAGCGAAGGGACTAGCAGGGGAGCAGTTCTTC.

This clone has just one count. V is TRBV2 and J is TRBJ1-3; D perhaps matches TRBD1 (5 bases). CDR3 length equals 16 residues. Trimming took off 2 bases at V and 2 bases at J, with 13 bases between the two ends. CDR1 SNHLY and CDR2 FYNNEI come from the germline V gene. The CDR3 here is CASSERVLGAGNTIYF. DNA for the CDR3: TGTGCCAGCAGTGAAAGGGTATTAGGGGCTGGAAACACCATATATTTT.

In its sample, this clone was seen once. The chain recombines TRBV19 with TRBJ1-5, with D possibly TRBD1 on 6 matching bases. Between the trimmed V and J ends, which lost 6 bases and 9 bases, there was a span of 21 bases. The CDR3 spans 15 residues. Germline loops: CDR1 LNHDA, CDR2 SQIVND (reference sequence). The CDR3 region is CASSGGTGGLGPQHF. The CDR3 nucleotides are TGTGCCAGTAGCGGCGGGACTGGGGGCCTGGGGCCCCAGCATTTT.

This sequence joins TRBV7-8 and TRBJ1-1; 9 bases align to TRBD1. J was trimmed by 6 bases and V by 1 base; bases with no gene match: 12. The CDR3 contains 17 residues. Germline CDR1 and CDR2: SGHVS and FQNEAQ. CDR3 sequence (DNA): TGTGCCAGCAGCTTAGGGGACAGGGTGATAGGACGCGCTGAAGCTTTCTTT. Translating gives CASSLGDRVIGRAEAFF.

The sample holds one count of this clone. The chain carries TRBV19 and TRBJ1-4; 7 bases fit TRBD1. CDR1 is LNHDA, CDR2 SQIVND, per germline (reference sequence). The CDR3 is made up of 15 amino acids. V shed 5 bases and J 8 bases; nucleotides not matched to a gene: 11. Here the CDR3 reads CASSAGGEVREKLFF. The CDR3 DNA is TGTGCCAGTAGTGCAGGGGGAGAAGTTCGGGAAAAACTGTTTTTT.